The following is a T cell receptor (beta chain) sequence with its context. The sample comes from a study of blood T cell repertoires in COVID-19. Participant-given clinical history determined each cohort assignment. The V gene's germline CDR1 is MNHEY and CDR2 SVGEGT. Trimming cost V 5 bases and J 7 bases, with 21 bases left between them. The CDR3 has 16 amino acids. TCRdb keeps only in-frame clones here, not all; method: immunoSEQ multiplex PCR. The sample includes fewer than 250,000 clones, around 87% of them seen just once. Material: PBMCs or T cells enriched from blood (not recorded which). The chain recombines TRBV6-2 or TRBV6-3 with TRBJ2-1; D perhaps matches TRBD1 (6 bases). This clonotype was sampled from a man aged 30 to 39 in a cohort exposed to, infected with or recovered from COVID-19 (not recorded which). CDR3 in DNA: TGTGCCAGCAGTCCAAGGCCAGGGGTAAGGCTTAATGAGCAGTTCTTC. Protein product: CASSPRPGVRLNEQFF.